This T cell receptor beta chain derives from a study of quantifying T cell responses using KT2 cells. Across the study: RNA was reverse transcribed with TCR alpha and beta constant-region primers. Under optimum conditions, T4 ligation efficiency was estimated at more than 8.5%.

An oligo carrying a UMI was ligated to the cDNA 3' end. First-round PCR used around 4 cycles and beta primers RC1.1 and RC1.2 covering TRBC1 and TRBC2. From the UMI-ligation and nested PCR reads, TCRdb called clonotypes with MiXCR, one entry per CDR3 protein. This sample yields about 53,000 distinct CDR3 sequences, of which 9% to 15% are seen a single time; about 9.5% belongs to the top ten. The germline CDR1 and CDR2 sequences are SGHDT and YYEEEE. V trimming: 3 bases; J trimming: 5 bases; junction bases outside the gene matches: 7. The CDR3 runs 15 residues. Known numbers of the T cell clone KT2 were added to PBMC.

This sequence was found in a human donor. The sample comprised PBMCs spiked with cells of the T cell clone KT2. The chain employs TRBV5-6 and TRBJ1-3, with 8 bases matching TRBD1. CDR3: CASSYYGTGRNTIYF. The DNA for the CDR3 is TGTGCCAGCAGCTACTATGGGACAGGACGAAACACCATATATTTT.